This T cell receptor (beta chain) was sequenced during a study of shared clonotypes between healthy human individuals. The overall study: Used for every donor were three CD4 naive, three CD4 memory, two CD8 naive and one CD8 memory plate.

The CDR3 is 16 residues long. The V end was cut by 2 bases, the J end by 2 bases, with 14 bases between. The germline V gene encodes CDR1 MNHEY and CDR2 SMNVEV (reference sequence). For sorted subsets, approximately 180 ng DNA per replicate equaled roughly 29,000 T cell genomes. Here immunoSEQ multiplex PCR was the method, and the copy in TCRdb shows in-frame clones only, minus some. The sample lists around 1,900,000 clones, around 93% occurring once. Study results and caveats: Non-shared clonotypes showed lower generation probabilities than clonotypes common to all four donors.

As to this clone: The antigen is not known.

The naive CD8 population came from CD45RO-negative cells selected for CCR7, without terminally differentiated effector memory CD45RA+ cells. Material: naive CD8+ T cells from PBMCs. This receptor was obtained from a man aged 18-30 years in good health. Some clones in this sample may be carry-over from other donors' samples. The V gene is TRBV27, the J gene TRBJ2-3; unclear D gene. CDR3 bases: TGTGCCAGCAGTTTACTAGGTGCTACGCACACAGATACGCAGTATTTT. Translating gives CASSLLGATHTDTQYF.